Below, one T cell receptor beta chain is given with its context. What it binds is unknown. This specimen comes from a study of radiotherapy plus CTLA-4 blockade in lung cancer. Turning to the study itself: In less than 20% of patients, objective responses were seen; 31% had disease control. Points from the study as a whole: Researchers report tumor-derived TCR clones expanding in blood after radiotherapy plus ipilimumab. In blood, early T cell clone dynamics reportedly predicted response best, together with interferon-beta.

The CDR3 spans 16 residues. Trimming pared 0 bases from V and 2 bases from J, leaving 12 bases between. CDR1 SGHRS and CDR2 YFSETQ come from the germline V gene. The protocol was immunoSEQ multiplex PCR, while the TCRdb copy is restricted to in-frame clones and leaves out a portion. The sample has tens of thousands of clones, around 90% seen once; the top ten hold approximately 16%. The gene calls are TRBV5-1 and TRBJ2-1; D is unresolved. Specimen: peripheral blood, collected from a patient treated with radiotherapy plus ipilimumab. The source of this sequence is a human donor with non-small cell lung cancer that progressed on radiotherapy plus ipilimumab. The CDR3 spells CASSLDSQPPYNEQFF. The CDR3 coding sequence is TGCGCCAGCAGCTTGGATAGTCAGCCCCCCTACAATGAGCAGTTCTTC. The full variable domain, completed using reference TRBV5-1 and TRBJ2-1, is KAGVTQTPRYLIKTRGQQVTLSCSPISGHRSVSWYQQTPGQGLQFLFEYFSETQRNKGNFPGRFSGRQFSNSRSEMNVSTLELGDSALYLCASSLDSQPPYNEQFFGPGTRLTVL.